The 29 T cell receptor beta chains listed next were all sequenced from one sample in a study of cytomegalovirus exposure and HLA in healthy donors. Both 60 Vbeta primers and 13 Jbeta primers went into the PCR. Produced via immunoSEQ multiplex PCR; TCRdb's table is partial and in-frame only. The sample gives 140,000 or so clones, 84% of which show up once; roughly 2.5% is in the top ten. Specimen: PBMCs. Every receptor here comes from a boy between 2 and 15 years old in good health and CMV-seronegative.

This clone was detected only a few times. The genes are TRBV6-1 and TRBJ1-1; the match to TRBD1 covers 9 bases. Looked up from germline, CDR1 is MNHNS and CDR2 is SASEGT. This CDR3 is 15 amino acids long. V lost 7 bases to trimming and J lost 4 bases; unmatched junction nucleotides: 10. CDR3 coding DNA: TGTGCCAGCACCAGAACCGGGACAGGGATCACTGAAGCTTTCTTT. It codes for CASTRTGTGITEAFF.

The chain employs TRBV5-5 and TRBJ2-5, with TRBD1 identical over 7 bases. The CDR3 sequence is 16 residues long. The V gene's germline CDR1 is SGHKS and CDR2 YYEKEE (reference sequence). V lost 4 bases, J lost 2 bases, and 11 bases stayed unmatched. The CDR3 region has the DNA TGTGCCAGCAGCCAAACTGGGACCAGGGGGCAAGAGACCCAGTACTTC. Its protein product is CASSQTGTRGQETQYF.

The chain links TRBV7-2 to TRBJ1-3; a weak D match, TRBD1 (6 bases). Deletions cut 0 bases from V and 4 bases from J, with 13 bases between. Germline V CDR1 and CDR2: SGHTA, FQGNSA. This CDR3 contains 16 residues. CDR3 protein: CASSLALGGPGNTIYF. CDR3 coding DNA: TGTGCCAGCAGCTTAGCGCTGGGGGGGCCCGGAAACACCATATATTTT.

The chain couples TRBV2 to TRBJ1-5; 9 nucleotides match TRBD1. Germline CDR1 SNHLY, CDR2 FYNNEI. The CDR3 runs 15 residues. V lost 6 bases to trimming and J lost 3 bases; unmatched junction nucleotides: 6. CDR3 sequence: CASSEDRGLNQPQHF. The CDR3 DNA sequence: TGTGCCAGCAGCGAGGACAGGGGCCTCAATCAGCCCCAGCATTTT.

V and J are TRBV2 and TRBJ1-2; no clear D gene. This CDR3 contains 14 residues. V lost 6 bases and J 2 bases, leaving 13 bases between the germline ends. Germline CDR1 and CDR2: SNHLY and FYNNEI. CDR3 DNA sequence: TGTGCCAGCAGCCCCTCCGGGTTAAACTATGGCTACACCTTC. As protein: CASSPSGLNYGYTF.

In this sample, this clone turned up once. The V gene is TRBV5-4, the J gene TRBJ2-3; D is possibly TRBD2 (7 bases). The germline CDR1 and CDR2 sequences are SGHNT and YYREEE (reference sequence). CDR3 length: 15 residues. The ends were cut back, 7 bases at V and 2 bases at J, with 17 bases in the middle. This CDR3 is CASAERGANTDTQYF. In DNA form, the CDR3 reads TGTGCCAGCGCCGAACGGGGGGCCAACACAGATACGCAGTATTTT.

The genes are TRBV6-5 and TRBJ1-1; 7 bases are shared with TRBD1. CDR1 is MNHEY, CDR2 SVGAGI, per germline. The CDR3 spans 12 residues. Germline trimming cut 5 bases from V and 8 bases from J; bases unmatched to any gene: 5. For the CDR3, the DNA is TGTGCCAGCAGTCAACAGGGGTCAGAAGCTTTCTTT. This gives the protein CASSQQGSEAFF.

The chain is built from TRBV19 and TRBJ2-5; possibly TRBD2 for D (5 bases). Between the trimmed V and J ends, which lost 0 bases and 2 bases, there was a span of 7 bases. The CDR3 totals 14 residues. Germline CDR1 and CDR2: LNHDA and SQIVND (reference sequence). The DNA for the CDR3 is TGTGCCAGTAGTATAGACCGAGGGCAAGAGACCCAGTACTTC. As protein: CASSIDRGQETQYF.

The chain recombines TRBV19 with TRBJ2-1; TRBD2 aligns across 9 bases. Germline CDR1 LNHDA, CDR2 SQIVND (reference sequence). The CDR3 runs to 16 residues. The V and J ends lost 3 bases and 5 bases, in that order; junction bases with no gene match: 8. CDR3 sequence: CASSMVAGAVDNEQFF. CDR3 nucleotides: TGTGCCAGTAGTATGGTAGCGGGGGCTGTCGACAATGAGCAGTTCTTC.

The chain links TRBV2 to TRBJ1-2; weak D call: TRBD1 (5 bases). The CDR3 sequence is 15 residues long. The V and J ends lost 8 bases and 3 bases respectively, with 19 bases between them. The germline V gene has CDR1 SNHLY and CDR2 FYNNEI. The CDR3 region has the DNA TGTGCCAGCTGGGGGGAAAGCCCCGTATACTATGGCTACACCTTC. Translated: CASWGESPVYYGYTF.

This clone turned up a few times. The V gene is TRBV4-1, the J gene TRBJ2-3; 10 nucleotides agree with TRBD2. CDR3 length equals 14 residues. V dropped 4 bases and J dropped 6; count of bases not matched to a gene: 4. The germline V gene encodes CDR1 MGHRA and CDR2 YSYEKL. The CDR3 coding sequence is TGCGCCAGCAGCCCGCTAGCGGGGGAGGATACGCAGTATTTT. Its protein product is CASSPLAGEDTQYF.

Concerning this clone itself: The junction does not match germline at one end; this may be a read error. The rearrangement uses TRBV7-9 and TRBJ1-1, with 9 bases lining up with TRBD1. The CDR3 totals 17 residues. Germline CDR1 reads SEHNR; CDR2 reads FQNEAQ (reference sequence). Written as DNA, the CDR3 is TGTTCCAGCAGCTGGACGCCGGGACAGGGCGTGAACACTGAAGCTTTCTTT. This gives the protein CSSSWTPGQGVNTEAFF.

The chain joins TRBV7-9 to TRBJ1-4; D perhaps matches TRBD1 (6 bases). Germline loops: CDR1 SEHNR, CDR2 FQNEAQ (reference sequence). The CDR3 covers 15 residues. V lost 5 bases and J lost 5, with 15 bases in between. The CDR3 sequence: CASSRAGTRNEKLFF. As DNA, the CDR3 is TGTGCCAGCAGCCGAGCCGGGACACGGAATGAAAAACTGTTTTTT.

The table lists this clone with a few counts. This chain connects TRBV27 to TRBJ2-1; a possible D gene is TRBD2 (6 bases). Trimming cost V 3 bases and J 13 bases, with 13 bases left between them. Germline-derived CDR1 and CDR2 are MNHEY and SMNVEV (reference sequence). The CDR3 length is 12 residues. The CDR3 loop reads CASSFPGLRQFF. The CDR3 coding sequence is TGTGCCAGCAGTTTTCCGGGACTGCGACAGTTCTTC.

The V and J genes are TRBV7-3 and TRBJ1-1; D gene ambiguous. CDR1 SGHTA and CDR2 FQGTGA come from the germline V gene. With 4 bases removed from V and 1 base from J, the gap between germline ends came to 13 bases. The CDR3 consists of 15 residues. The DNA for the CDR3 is TGTGCCAGCAGCTCGGCGGCGACGGAGAACACTGAAGCTTTCTTT. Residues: CASSSAATENTEAFF.

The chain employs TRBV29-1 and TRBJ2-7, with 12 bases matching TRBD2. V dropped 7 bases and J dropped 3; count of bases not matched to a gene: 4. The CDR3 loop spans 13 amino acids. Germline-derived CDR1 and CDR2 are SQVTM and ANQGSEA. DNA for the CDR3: TGCAGCGCTCGGACTAGCGGGATCTACGAGCAGTACTTC. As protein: CSARTSGIYEQYF.

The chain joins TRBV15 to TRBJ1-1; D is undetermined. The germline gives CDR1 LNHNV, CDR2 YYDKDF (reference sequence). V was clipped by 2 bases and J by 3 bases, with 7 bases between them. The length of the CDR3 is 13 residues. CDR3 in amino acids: CATSRSSHTEAFF. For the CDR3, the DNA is TGTGCCACCAGCAGAAGCTCGCACACTGAAGCTTTCTTT.

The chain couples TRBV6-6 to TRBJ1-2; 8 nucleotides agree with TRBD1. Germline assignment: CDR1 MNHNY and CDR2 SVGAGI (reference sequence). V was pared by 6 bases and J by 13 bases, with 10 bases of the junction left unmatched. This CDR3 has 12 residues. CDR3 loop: CASRRTGPSFTF. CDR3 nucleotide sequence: TGTGCCAGCAGACGGACAGGGCCGTCTTTCACCTTC.

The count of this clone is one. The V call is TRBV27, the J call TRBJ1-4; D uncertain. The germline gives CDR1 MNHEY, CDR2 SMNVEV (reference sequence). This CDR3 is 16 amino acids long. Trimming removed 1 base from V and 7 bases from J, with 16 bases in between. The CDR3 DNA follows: TGTGCCAGCAGTTTATATAGGCGGTGGATGATTGAAAAACTGTTTTTT. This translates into CASSLYRRWMIEKLFF.

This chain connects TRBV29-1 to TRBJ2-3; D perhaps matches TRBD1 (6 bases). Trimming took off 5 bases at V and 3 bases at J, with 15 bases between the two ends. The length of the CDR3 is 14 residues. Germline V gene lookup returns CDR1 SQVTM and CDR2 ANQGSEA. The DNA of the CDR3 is TGCAGCGTTTTTCGACAGGTACAAACAGATACGCAGTATTTT. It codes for CSVFRQVQTDTQYF.

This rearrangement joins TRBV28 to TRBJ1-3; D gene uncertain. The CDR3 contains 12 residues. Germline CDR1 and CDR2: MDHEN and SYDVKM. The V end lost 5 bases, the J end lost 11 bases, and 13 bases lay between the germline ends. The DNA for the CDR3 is TGTGCCAGCAGTGGCCGGGTCTTGCCCATATATTTT. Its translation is CASSGRVLPIYF.

The CDR3: CASSRGGAGETQYF. Written as DNA, the CDR3 is TGTGCCAGCAGCCGAGGGGGGGCCGGGGAGACCCAGTACTTC. This chain joins TRBV7-3 and TRBJ2-5; TRBD2 is a possible D gene (7 bases). The germline V and J ends were trimmed by 5 bases and 5 bases, with 15 bases remaining between them. The germline V gene has CDR1 SGHTA and CDR2 FQGTGA. This CDR3 is 14 amino acids long.

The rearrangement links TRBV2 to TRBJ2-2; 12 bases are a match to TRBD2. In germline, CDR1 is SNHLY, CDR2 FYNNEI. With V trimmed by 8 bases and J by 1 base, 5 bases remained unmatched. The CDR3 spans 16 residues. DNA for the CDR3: TGTGCCAGCCGACTAGCGGGGGCCCAGAACACCGGGGAGCTGTTTTTT. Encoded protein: CASRLAGAQNTGELFF.

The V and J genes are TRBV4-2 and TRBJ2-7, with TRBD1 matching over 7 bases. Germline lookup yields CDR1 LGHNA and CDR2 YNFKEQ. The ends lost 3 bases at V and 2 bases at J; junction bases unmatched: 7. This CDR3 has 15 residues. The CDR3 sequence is CASSQQGQSPYEQYF. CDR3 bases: TGTGCCAGCAGCCAGCAGGGACAGAGCCCCTACGAGCAGTACTTC.

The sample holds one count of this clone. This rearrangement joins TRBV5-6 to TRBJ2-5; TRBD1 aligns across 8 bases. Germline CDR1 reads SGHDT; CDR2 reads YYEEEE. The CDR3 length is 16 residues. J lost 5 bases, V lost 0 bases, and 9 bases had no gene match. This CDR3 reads CASSLGTGLTRETQYF. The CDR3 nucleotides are TGTGCCAGCAGCTTGGGGACAGGGCTAACTAGGGAGACCCAGTACTTC.

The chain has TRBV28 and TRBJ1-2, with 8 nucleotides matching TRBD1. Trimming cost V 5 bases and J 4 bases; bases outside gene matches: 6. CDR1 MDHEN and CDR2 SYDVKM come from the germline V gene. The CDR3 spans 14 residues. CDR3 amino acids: CASSPQGAIYGYTF. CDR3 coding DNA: TGTGCCAGCAGTCCGCAGGGGGCGATCTATGGCTACACCTTC.

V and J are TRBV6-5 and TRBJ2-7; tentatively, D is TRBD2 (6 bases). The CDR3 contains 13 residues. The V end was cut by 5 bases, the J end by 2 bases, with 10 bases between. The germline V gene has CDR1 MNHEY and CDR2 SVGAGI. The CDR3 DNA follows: TGTGCCAGCAGTGCGGGGACGGCCTACGAGCAGTACTTC. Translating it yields CASSAGTAYEQYF.

This chain's CDR3 is CASSAPGLATGRGELFF. CDR3 bases: TGTGCCAGCAGTGCCCCGGGACTAGCCACCGGTAGGGGGGAGCTGTTTTTT. The chain links TRBV6-4 to TRBJ2-2; the match to TRBD2 covers 9 bases. The CDR3 contains 17 residues. Germline V gene lookup returns CDR1 MRHNA and CDR2 SNTAGT. V gave up 4 bases and J gave up 8 bases; unmatched junction bases: 14.

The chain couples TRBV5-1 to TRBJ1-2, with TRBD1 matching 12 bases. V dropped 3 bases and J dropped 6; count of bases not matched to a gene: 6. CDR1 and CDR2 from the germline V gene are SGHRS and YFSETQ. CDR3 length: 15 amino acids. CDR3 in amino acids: CASSSVGQGADGYTF. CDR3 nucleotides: TGCGCCAGCAGCTCGGTGGGACAGGGGGCTGATGGCTACACCTTC.